These 22 T cell receptor beta chains were all obtained from the same sample, sequenced in a study of blood T cell repertoires in COVID-19. Method: immunoSEQ multiplex PCR; TCRdb's copy keeps in-frame clones and lacks some. Here the sample spans tens of thousands of clones, roughly 83% being singletons. Sequenced sample: peripheral blood. These TCRs come from a man aged 50 to 59 with acute or convalescent COVID-19.

J is TRBJ2-2 and V is TRBV18, with D unclear. Germline V gives CDR1 KGHSH, CDR2 LQKENI. V lost 3 bases and J 7 bases, leaving 12 bases between the germline ends. The CDR3 spans 14 residues. The CDR3 is CASSPEHQRGELFF. DNA of the CDR3: TGTGCCAGCTCACCGGAGCACCAGCGCGGGGAGCTGTTTTTT. The full variable domain, with the rest looked up from reference TRBV18 and TRBJ2-2, is NAGVMQNPRHLVRRRGQEARLRCSPMKGHSHVYWYRQLPEEGLKFMVYLQKENIIDESGMPKERFSAEFPKEGPSILRIQQVVRGDSAAYFCASSPEHQRGELFFGEGSRLTVL.

J is TRBJ1-1 and V is TRBV6-6; D is ambiguous. From germline, CDR1 is MNHNY and CDR2 SVGAGI (reference sequence). The CDR3 runs 16 residues. V shed 5 bases and J shed 1 base, with 17 bases lying between them. CDR3: CASSALVGVGNTEAFF. DNA for the CDR3: TGTGCCAGCAGTGCCCTCGTCGGGGTAGGGAACACTGAAGCTTTCTTT.

This clone was counted a single time. V is TRBV6-2 or TRBV6-3 and J is TRBJ2-1; no reliable D call. In germline, CDR1 is MNHEY, CDR2 SVGEGT. CDR3 length equals 17 residues. Trimming took 0 bases from V and 2 from J, leaving 14 bases between them. The CDR3 is CASSYSMSPETYNEQFF. The CDR3 region has the DNA TGTGCCAGCAGTTACTCGATGAGTCCCGAGACCTACAATGAGCAGTTCTTC.

The count of this clone is one. A junction end diverges from the germline sequence, so it may reflect a read error. The rearrangement uses TRBV10-2 and TRBJ1-1, with 9 positions matching TRBD1. In germline, CDR1 is WSHSY, CDR2 SAAADI. The CDR3 has 15 amino acids. The CDR3 DNA is TGCGTCAGCAGTGAGGCCGGGACAGGGTTCACTGAAGCTTTCTTT. Amino acid sequence: CVSSEAGTGFTEAFF.

The chain couples TRBV7-9 to TRBJ2-2; TRBD1 aligns across 8 bases. The CDR3 has 14 amino acids. Germline V gene data show CDR1 as SEHNR and CDR2 as FQNEAQ (reference sequence). After removal of 6 bases from V and 3 bases from J, the junction contained 3 bases not matched to a gene. CDR3 region: CASSPDRDTGELFF. The CDR3, as DNA: TGTGCCAGCAGTCCGGACAGGGACACCGGGGAGCTGTTTTTT.

The sample holds a few counts of this clone. This rearrangement joins TRBV10-2 to TRBJ1-3, with 7 bases fitting TRBD1. Germline assignment: CDR1 WSHSY and CDR2 SAAADI. Germline trimming cut 2 bases from V and 2 bases from J; bases unmatched to any gene: 3. The CDR3 runs to 15 residues. The DNA for the CDR3 is TGCGCCAGCAGTGAGCAGGGGGACCCTGGAAACACCATATATTTT. Amino acids: CASSEQGDPGNTIYF.

This clone has a handful of counts. V usage is TRBV27 and J usage is TRBJ1-2; 7 bases are a match to TRBD1. V dropped 5 bases and J dropped 5; count of bases not matched to a gene: 2. Germline V gene sequence: CDR1 MNHEY, CDR2 SMNVEV (reference sequence). The CDR3 length is 12 residues. In DNA, the CDR3 is TGTGCCAGCAGTACAGGGGCTTATGGCTACACCTTC. Its protein product is CASSTGAYGYTF.

J is TRBJ2-7 and V is TRBV10-1; a possible D gene is TRBD2 (7 bases). The length of the CDR3 is 16 residues. Germline CDR1 WNHNN, CDR2 SYGVQD (reference sequence). Trimming stripped 3 bases from V and 1 base from J, with 16 bases between. CDR3 sequence (DNA): TGCGCCAGCAGTGACAGTTACAGGGAGGGATCCTACGAGCAGTACTTC. Its translation is CASSDSYREGSYEQYF.

V gene TRBV11-3 combines with J gene TRBJ2-2; D is possibly TRBD2 (5 bases). In germline, CDR1 is SGHNT, CDR2 YENEEA. V gave up 6 bases and J gave up 6 bases, with 8 bases separating them. The CDR3 is made up of 12 amino acids. The CDR3 nucleotides are TGTGCCAGCAGTACCGGGGCCGGGGAGCTGTTTTTT. Its translation: CASSTGAGELFF.

The gene calls are TRBV2 and TRBJ2-5; 9 bases agree with TRBD1. After removal of 8 bases from V and 5 bases from J, the junction contained 12 bases not matched to a gene. Germline V lookup: CDR1 SNHLY, CDR2 FYNNEI. The CDR3 runs 15 residues. Written as DNA, the CDR3 is TGTGCCAGCCAAGAGAAGACAGGGGGGGCGGAGACCCAGTACTTC. Its translation: CASQEKTGGAETQYF.

The chain couples TRBV15 to TRBJ2-7; weak D call: TRBD2 (5 bases). The germline V and J ends were trimmed by 8 bases and 13 bases, with 27 bases remaining between them. Germline loops: CDR1 LNHNV, CDR2 YYDKDF (reference sequence). The CDR3 is 14 amino acids. Written as DNA, the CDR3 is TGTGCCACCGAGGAGTGGGAGAGACCTACGATTTTATACTTC. Amino acids: CATEEWERPTILYF.

This chain uses TRBV28 with TRBJ2-5; 8 nucleotides align to TRBD2. The germline V gene encodes CDR1 MDHEN and CDR2 SYDVKM. The length of the CDR3 is 13 residues. The V and J ends lost 7 bases and 2 bases, in that order; junction bases with no gene match: 3. The CDR3 nucleotides are TGTGCCAGCACTGCGGGAGGACAAGAGACCCAGTACTTC. It is translated as CASTAGGQETQYF.

This clone was detected once. This sequence joins TRBV28 and TRBJ2-5, with a weak D call TRBD2 (6 bases). Germline V gene data show CDR1 as MDHEN and CDR2 as SYDVKM. The CDR3 runs to 14 residues. Trimming took 6 bases from V and 5 from J, leaving 16 bases between them. This CDR3 reads CASRPHLGGETQYF. The CDR3 DNA is TGTGCCAGCAGGCCTCATCTCGGGGGTGAGACCCAGTACTTC.

The chain joins TRBV30 to TRBJ1-2; no definite D call. This CDR3 has 13 amino acids. V was pared by 4 bases and J by 8 bases, with 17 bases between. Germline CDR1 and CDR2: GTSNPN and SVGIG (reference sequence). CDR3 nucleotide sequence: TGTGCCTGGAATGGAGGGTACTCCGGCGGCTACACCTTC. Its translation: CAWNGGYSGGYTF.

This clone came up a few times. This chain links TRBV24-1 with TRBJ2-3; 8 bases align to TRBD1. The V and J ends lost 2 bases and 3 bases, in that order; junction bases with no gene match: 3. CDR3 length: 15 residues. Germline CDR1 KGHDR, CDR2 SFDVKD. The CDR3 is CATSDSGTGTDTQYF. As DNA, the CDR3 is TGTGCCACCAGTGATTCCGGGACAGGTACAGATACGCAGTATTTT.

This chain's CDR3 is CASSHVGRGLSEAFF. CDR3 coding DNA: TGCGCCAGCAGCCATGTAGGCAGGGGCCTCTCTGAAGCTTTCTTT. The rearrangement joins TRBV4-1 to TRBJ1-1; possible D gene TRBD1, 6 bases. The ends were cut back, 3 bases at V and 6 bases at J, with 17 bases in the middle. Germline CDR1 reads MGHRA; CDR2 reads YSYEKL. The CDR3 spans 15 residues.

This rearrangement joins TRBV3-1 (or the pseudogene TRBV3-2) to TRBJ1-5; TRBD1 matches at 9 bases. CDR1 and CDR2 (germline): LGHDT, YNNKEL (reference sequence). The CDR3 has 16 residues. Trimming cost V 1 base and J 7 bases; bases outside gene matches: 8. The CDR3, as DNA: TGTGCCAGCAGCCAAGGGACAGGGGTCATTGGGCAGCCCCAGCATTTT. Translation gives CASSQGTGVIGQPQHF.

The genes are TRBV5-5 and TRBJ2-2; D is perhaps TRBD1 (6 bases). V lost 0 bases and J 0 bases, leaving 9 bases between the germline ends. The length of the CDR3 is 16 residues. Germline values: CDR1 SGHKS, CDR2 YYEKEE (reference sequence). CDR3 sequence (DNA): TGTGCCAGCAGCTTGGAAGCAGGGGCGAACACCGGGGAGCTGTTTTTT. Protein: CASSLEAGANTGELFF.

The chain links TRBV5-1 to TRBJ1-2; 7 bases fit TRBD1. Germline assignment: CDR1 SGHRS and CDR2 YFSETQ. Losses at the gene ends were 0 bases for V and 8 bases for J; bases not matched to a gene: 13. This CDR3 contains 16 residues. In DNA form, the CDR3 reads TGCGCCAGCAGCTTGGTAGGGGGTCCGACAGGGTACGGCTACACCTTC. Translation gives CASSLVGGPTGYGYTF. The full variable domain, rest sourced from reference TRBV5-1 and TRBJ1-2, is KAGVTQTPRYLIKTRGQQVTLSCSPISGHRSVSWYQQTPGQGLQFLFEYFSETQRNKGNFPGRFSGRQFSNSRSEMNVSTLELGDSALYLCASSLVGGPTGYGYTFGSGTRLTVV.

The chain couples TRBV7-9 to TRBJ2-7; D is unresolved. V lost 5 bases and J 7 bases, leaving 18 bases between the germline ends. Germline V gene lookup returns CDR1 SEHNR and CDR2 FQNEAQ (reference sequence). The CDR3 extends over 14 amino acids. The CDR3 loop reads CASSVSGSHSEQYF. The DNA for the CDR3 is TGTGCCAGCAGCGTGTCGGGTTCCCACTCGGAGCAGTACTTC.

In this sample, this clone turned up a few times. The gene calls are TRBV10-2 and TRBJ2-5; D uncertain. V dropped 1 base and J dropped 2 bases, with 14 bases sitting between them. Germline V gene sequence: CDR1 WSHSY, CDR2 SAAADI. This CDR3 spans 16 amino acids. CDR3 coding DNA: TGCGCCAGCAGTGAGTGGGTAGCTAATAGGCAAGAGACCCAGTACTTC. Its protein product is CASSEWVANRQETQYF.

The chain is built from TRBV30 and TRBJ1-1, with D maybe TRBD1 (5 bases). V was shortened by 2 bases and J by 5 bases, with 15 bases between the two germline ends. CDR1 is GTSNPN, CDR2 SVGIG, per germline (reference sequence). The CDR3 runs to 14 residues. This CDR3 is CAWSMTAGRTEAFF. In nucleotides, the CDR3 is TGTGCCTGGAGTATGACAGCGGGTAGGACTGAAGCTTTCTTT.